The present T cell receptor (beta chain) was sequenced within a study of cytomegalovirus exposure and HLA in healthy donors. Study results and caveats: The study assumed roughly uniform donor sequencing depth for presence/absence analyses.

The V gene's germline CDR1 is SGHRS and CDR2 YFSETQ. With V trimmed by 4 bases and J by 5 bases, 11 bases remained unmatched. The CDR3 is made up of 15 amino acids. Of note for this clone: Its antigen is unidentified.

Use of 60 Vbeta and 13 Jbeta primers characterized the PCR. The method was immunoSEQ multiplex PCR; TCRdb's version includes in-frame clones alone and lacks a portion of them. The sample includes around 100,000 clones, 65% to 75% of them seen just once. Material for sequencing was PBMCs. This sequence originates from a man aged 30 to 39 in good health and CMV-seropositive. This rearrangement joins TRBV5-1 to TRBJ2-5, with TRBD1 matching over 7 bases. CDR3: CASSATTGMGETQYF. CDR3 nucleotide sequence: TGCGCCAGCAGCGCCACGACAGGGATGGGGGAGACCCAGTACTTC.